This entry describes one TCR beta chain. Its antigen is unidentified. The source of the sample is a study of cytomegalovirus exposure and HLA in healthy donors. Study-level findings and limits: Previous analysis showed most TCR beta V segments were productive about 87% or about 30% of the time.

The PCR used 60 Vbeta and 13 Jbeta primers. As originally analysed: Per a later analysis, the number of unique TCR beta chains was about 78 million, of which around 9.9 million were shared. Clones were read by immunoSEQ multiplex PCR, and TCRdb kept only the in-frame ones, dropping some. That table supplies the V and J calls and clone size; D and trimming were determined from the DNA. The data show fewer than 70,000 clones, 73% seen once. This CDR3 spans 16 amino acids. From germline, CDR1 is SGHDN and CDR2 FVKESK. The V gene end was trimmed by 0 bases and the J gene end by 2 bases; junction bases not matched to a gene: 4.

The chain couples TRBV14 to TRBJ2-3; 8 bases are shared with TRBD1. The source material was PBMCs. The sequence was collected from a man aged 50-60 years in good health and CMV-seronegative. The CDR3 DNA is TGTGCCAGCAGCCAAGACCGGACAGGGCACACAGATACGCAGTATTTT. Translation gives CASSQDRTGHTDTQYF.